These T cell receptor beta chains were read from a single sample in a study of T cells after yellow fever vaccination. TCRdb analysed the 5' RACE reads with MiXCR anew, one entry per CDR3 protein. The repertoire consists of hundreds of thousands of distinct CDR3 sequences, with about 19% occurring once and the leading ten covering approximately 14%. The material was PBMCs, obtained 15 days after the yellow fever booster vaccination. The source of these receptors is a young man who received the YFV17D yellow fever vaccine. Both conserved end residues are part of each CDR3. Fields, in order: J gene, D gene, clone size, V gene, CDR3 DNA, CDR3 protein. A D gene is named only where the DNA matches it firmly. Part of the rows lack a size; the others show once, few, many or a class for expanded clones.

TRBJ2-3 - few TRBV4-3 TGCGCCAGCAGCCAAGGAAGACCCCAGCGGACAGATACGCAGTATTTT CASSQGRPQRTDTQYF
TRBJ1-1 - - TRBV29-1 TGCAGCGTTGAAGGGCCGGAGGGTGAAGCTTTCTTT CSVEGPEGEAFF
TRBJ2-7 TRBD2 few TRBV12-3/TRBV12-4 TGTGCCAGCAGTTCGACTAGCGGGAGGGCCGTGTTGTACGAGCAGTACTTC CASSSTSGRAVLYEQYF
TRBJ2-7 TRBD2 - TRBV19 TGTGCCAGTAGTACCGCCATAGCGGGCGAGCAGTACTTC CASSTAIAGEQYF
TRBJ2-1 - few TRBV20-1 TGCAGTGCTAGAGTACCGGGAAGCTCCTACAATGAGCAGTTCTTC CSARVPGSSYNEQFF
TRBJ2-4 - few TRBV18 TGTGCCAGCTCACCACCTCTCAGGGGGGTGGTCAAAAACATTCAGTACTTC CASSPPLRGVVKNIQYF
TRBJ2-1 TRBD2 once TRBV5-1 TGCGCCAGCAGCTTGGTTACTAGCGGGTACCTAAGGGGCAATGAGCAGTTCTTC CASSLVTSGYLRGNEQFF
TRBJ2-1 - few TRBV7-9 TGTGCCAGCAGCGATTACTCTAGCGCTGAGCAGTTCTTC CASSDYSSAEQFF
TRBJ2-2 - few TRBV6-1 TGTGCCAGCAGAACCCTCAAACGGGGGATCTTAGGTACCGGGGAGCTGTTTTTT CASRTLKRGILGTGELFF
TRBJ2-1 - few TRBV3-1 TGTGCCAGCAGATCCCAAGGAGAAAAGCAGTTCTTC CASRSQGEKQFF
TRBJ1-4 - - TRBV19 TGTGCCAGTAGGTCGGGGGAAAAATGGAATGAAAAACTGTTTTTT CASRSGEKWNEKLFF
TRBJ1-5 TRBD1 - TRBV3-1 TGTGCCAGCAGCCAAGGGCCAGGGGGGCCCCAGCATTTT CASSQGPGGPQHF
TRBJ2-7 TRBD1 - TRBV5-1 TGCGCCAGCAGCTTGGGAACGTTTTACGGGACAGGGGTCTACGAGCAGTACTTC CASSLGTFYGTGVYEQYF
TRBJ2-2 - few TRBV6-1 TGTGCCAGCAGGGCTCCTAGGGGGGAGCTGTTTTTT CASRAPRGELFF
TRBJ2-7 TRBD1 few TRBV12-3/TRBV12-4 TGTGCCAGCAGTTTAGGTGGACAGGGGGACGAGCAGTACTTC CASSLGGQGDEQYF
TRBJ1-6 - - TRBV27 TGTGCCACTAAGTCGGACAGTTTTAATTCACCCCTCCACTTT CATKSDSFNSPLHF
TRBJ2-2 - few TRBV2 TGTGCCAGCATAACGGGAGACGACACCGGGGAGCTGTTTTTT CASITGDDTGELFF
TRBJ1-1 TRBD1 few TRBV25-1 TGTGCCAGCAGTGGCAAGACAGGGATCACTGAAGCTTTCTTT CASSGKTGITEAFF
TRBJ1-1 - - TRBV19 TGTGCCAGCTGTCCCCGCGGTCAGGGATCGAACACTGAAGCTTTCTTT CASCPRGQGSNTEAFF
TRBJ2-3 - few TRBV7-2 TGTGCCAGCAGCTTCGGCGGGAAAACAGATACGCAGTATTTT CASSFGGKTDTQYF
TRBJ2-7 TRBD2 - TRBV9 TGTGCCAGCAGCGTGGGACTAGGTACTGACGAGCAGTACTTC CASSVGLGTDEQYF
TRBJ1-4 - - TRBV21-1 TGTGCCAGCAGCAAAGTCCGGGACAGGAGCCCCCGAGGGCGTGAAAAACTGTTTTTT CASSKVRDRSPRGREKLFF
TRBJ2-7 TRBD1 many TRBV7-2 TGTGCCAGCAGCTTACAGGACAGGGTAAATGAGCAGTACTTC CASSLQDRVNEQYF
TRBJ2-4 TRBD1 few TRBV5-6 TGTGCCAGCAGACCAACAGGGGTTGGCATTCAGTACTTC CASRPTGVGIQYF
TRBJ2-1 - - TRBV7-9 TGTGCCAGCAGCTTTCCTTCGGGGCCCGACAATGAGCAGTTCTTC CASSFPSGPDNEQFF
TRBJ2-7 TRBD2 - TRBV20-1 TGCAGTGCTAGAGCCCCCCTAGCGGACCCCCTGGAGCAGTACTTC CSARAPLADPLEQYF
TRBJ2-7 TRBD1 few TRBV4-2 TGTGCCAGCAGCCAAGTTGGGACAGCTGACTACGAGCAGTACTTC CASSQVGTADYEQYF
TRBJ2-1 - - TRBV6-2/TRBV6-3 TGTGCCAGCAGACCTCTTCTCCATAACAATGAGCAGTTCTTC CASRPLLHNNEQFF
TRBJ2-4 - - TRBV28 TGTGCCAGCAGTTTACTATCGCACATTCAGTACTTC CASSLLSHIQYF
TRBJ1-2 - - TRBV4-3 TGCGCCAGCAGCGATCCCCCGAGGGACTATGGCTACACCTTC CASSDPPRDYGYTF
TRBJ2-2 TRBD1 few TRBV12-3/TRBV12-4 TGTGCCAGCAGAGCCCCGGGACAGGGCAGCACCGGGGAGCTGTTTTTT CASRAPGQGSTGELFF
TRBJ2-4 - few TRBV14 TGTGCCAGCAGCCGTGGGGGCAAAAACATTCAGTACTTC CASSRGGKNIQYF
TRBJ2-1 - few TRBV7-2 TGTGCCAGCAGCCCCTCTGGCGGGATCTCCTACAATGAGCAGTTCTTC CASSPSGGISYNEQFF
TRBJ1-4 TRBD1 - TRBV7-6 TGTGCCAGCAGCATCGGGACAGGAGGTGAAAAACTGTTTTTT CASSIGTGGEKLFF
TRBJ2-7 - few TRBV5-4 TGTGCCAGCAGCCGTTATAATAGCGGTGCCTACGAGCAGTACTTC CASSRYNSGAYEQYF
TRBJ2-7 TRBD2 - TRBV6-5 TGTGCCAGCAGTTATGGGGAGAGTAGCGGGAGGGCCGTGCAGTACTTC CASSYGESSGRAVQYF
TRBJ2-3 - - TRBV12-3/TRBV12-4 TGTGCCAGCGGGCCTAGCGGCACAGATACGCAGTATTTT CASGPSGTDTQYF
TRBJ2-1 TRBD2 - TRBV29-1 TGCAGCGTTGAAGAATGGGGCGGGGGAGATGAGCAGTTCTTC CSVEEWGGGDEQFF
TRBJ2-3 - many TRBV7-2 TGTGCCAGCAGCTTATCTACAAGGGGAGATACGCAGTATTTT CASSLSTRGDTQYF
TRBJ1-1 - few TRBV20-1 TGCAGTGCTAGACCCCCCATAGCGGGTTTAAGGACTGAAGCTTTCTTT CSARPPIAGLRTEAFF
TRBJ1-2 - - TRBV5-5 TGTGCCAGCCGCCCCAAAGGGGAGGCTAACTATGGCTACACCTTC CASRPKGEANYGYTF
TRBJ2-7 TRBD2 - TRBV6-2/TRBV6-3 TGTGCAATCGGGGTAGCGGGAGTTTACGAGCAGTACTTC CAIGVAGVYEQYF
TRBJ2-1 - - TRBV4-3 TGCGCCAGCAGATTAGGGGGCGGTGCGGGGAATGAGCAGTTCTTC CASRLGGGAGNEQFF
TRBJ2-7 TRBD2 few TRBV5-1 TGCGCCAGCAGCTTCGGCGGGAGCGCTTACGAGCAGTACTTC CASSFGGSAYEQYF
TRBJ2-5 - - TRBV6-2/TRBV6-3 TGTGCCAGCACTGGAGAGGCGACCCAGTACTTC CASTGEATQYF
TRBJ1-1 - few TRBV29-1 TGCAGCGTTGCGTCGACTGAAGCTTTCTTT CSVASTEAFF
TRBJ2-5 - few TRBV6-1 TGTGCCAGCAGTGAACCGGGTAGGGGGGGAAAGGGAGAGACCCAGTACTTC CASSEPGRGGKGETQYF
TRBJ2-2 - few TRBV7-2 TGTGCCAGCAGCCGCCCCACAACCGGGGAGCTGTTTTTT CASSRPTTGELFF
TRBJ2-7 - - TRBV14 TGTGCCAGCAGCCAAGGACGTGAGAGAAAGCAGTACTTC CASSQGRERKQYF
TRBJ2-2 - few TRBV5-6 TGTGCCAGCAGCTTGGACAGGGCCCACGGGGAGCTGTTTTTT CASSLDRAHGELFF
TRBJ2-7 - few TRBV20-1 TGCAGTGCTAGAGTTCGCGGGGCCAACGAGCAGTACTTC CSARVRGANEQYF
TRBJ2-3 TRBD1 few TRBV6-2/TRBV6-3 TGTGCCACTGACTCACAGGGGTCGGATACGCAGTATTTT CATDSQGSDTQYF
TRBJ1-1 - few TRBV7-2 TGTGCCAGCAGCTTACAGGAGGTCACTGAAGCTTTCTTT CASSLQEVTEAFF
TRBJ2-3 - - TRBV5-1 TGCGCCAGCAGCTTGAACGGGATCCTCACAGATACGCAGTATTTT CASSLNGILTDTQYF